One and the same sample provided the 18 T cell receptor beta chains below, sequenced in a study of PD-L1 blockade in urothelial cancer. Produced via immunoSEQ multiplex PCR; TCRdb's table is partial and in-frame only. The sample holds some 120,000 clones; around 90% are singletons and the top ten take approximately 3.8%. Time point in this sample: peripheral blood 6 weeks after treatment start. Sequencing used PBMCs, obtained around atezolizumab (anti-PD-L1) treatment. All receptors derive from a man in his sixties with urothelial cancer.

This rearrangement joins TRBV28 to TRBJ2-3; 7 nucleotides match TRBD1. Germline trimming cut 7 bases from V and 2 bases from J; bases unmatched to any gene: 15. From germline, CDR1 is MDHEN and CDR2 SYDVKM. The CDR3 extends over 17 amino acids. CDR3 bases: TGTGCCAGCACCGCGACAGGGACACTAACTTACACAGATACGCAGTATTTT. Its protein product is CASTATGTLTYTDTQYF.

In DNA form, the CDR3 reads TGTGCCAGCAGCCGGGACAGGGGGGAAATTGGAAACACCATATATTTT. This gives the protein CASSRDRGEIGNTIYF. The chain carries TRBV2 and TRBJ1-3; 11 nucleotides match TRBD1. The CDR3 is made up of 16 amino acids. Germline V gene lookup returns CDR1 SNHLY and CDR2 FYNNEI. With V trimmed by 6 bases and J by 3 bases, 7 bases remained unmatched.

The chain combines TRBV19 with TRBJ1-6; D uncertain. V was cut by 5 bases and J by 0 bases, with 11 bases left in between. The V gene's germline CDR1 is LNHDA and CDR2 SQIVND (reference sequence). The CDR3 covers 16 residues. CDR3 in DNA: TGTGCCAGTAGTCGGGGAGTAAGCTCCTATAATTCACCCCTCCACTTT. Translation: CASSRGVSSYNSPLHF.

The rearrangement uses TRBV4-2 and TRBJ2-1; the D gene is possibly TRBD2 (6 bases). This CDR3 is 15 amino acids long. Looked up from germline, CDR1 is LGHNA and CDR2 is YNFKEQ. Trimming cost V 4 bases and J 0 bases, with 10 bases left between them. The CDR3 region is CASSRAGSSYNEQFF. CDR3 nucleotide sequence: TGTGCCAGCAGCCGAGCGGGTAGCTCCTACAATGAGCAGTTCTTC.

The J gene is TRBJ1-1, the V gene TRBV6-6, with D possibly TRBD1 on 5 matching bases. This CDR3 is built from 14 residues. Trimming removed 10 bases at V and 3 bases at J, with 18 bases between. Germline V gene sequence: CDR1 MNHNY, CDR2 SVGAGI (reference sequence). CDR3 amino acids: CATSPGGGDTEAFF. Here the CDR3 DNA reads TGTGCCACCTCCCCGGGGGGGGGTGACACTGAAGCTTTCTTT.

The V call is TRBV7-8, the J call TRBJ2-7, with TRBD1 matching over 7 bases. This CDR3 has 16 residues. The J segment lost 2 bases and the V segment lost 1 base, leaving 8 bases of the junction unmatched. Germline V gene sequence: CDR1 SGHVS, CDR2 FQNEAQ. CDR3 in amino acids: CASSLGGDSLPYEQYF. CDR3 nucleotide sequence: TGTGCCAGCAGCTTAGGAGGGGACAGCCTACCCTACGAGCAGTACTTC.

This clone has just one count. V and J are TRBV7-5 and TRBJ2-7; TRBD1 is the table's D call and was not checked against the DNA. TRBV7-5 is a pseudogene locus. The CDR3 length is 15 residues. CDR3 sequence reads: CARSLTRHLIYEQYF. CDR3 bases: TGTGCCAGAAGCTTAACGAGACATTTGATCTACGAGCAGTACTTC.

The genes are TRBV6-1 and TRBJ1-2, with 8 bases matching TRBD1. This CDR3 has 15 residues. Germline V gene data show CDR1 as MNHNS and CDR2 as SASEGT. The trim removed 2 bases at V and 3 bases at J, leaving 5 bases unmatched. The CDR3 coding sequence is TGTGCCAGCAGTGAAACAGGGGGGATGCACTATGGCTACACCTTC. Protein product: CASSETGGMHYGYTF.

CDR3 nucleotide sequence: TGCGCCAGCAGCTTAGCGGACAGGGTACAAGAGACCCAGTACTTC. This sequence encodes CASSLADRVQETQYF. The V gene is TRBV5-1, the J gene TRBJ2-5, with 8 positions matching TRBD1. Germline V gene lookup returns CDR1 SGHRS and CDR2 YFSETQ. The V segment lost 2 bases and the J segment 2 bases; nucleotides outside the gene matches: 5. The CDR3 contains 15 residues.

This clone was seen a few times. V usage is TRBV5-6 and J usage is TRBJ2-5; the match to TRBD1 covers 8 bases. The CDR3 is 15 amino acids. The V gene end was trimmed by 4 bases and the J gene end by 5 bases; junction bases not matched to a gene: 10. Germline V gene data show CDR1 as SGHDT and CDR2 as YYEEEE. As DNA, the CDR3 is TGTGCCAGCAGCCTACGGACAGGGCTTGGCGAGACCCAGTACTTC. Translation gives CASSLRTGLGETQYF.

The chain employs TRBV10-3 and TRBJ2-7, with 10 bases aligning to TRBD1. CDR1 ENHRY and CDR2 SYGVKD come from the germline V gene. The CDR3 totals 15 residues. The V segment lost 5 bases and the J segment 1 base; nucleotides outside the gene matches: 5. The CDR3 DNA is TGTGCCATCAGTTCGGGACAGGGGCTATCCTACGAGCAGTACTTC. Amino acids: CAISSGQGLSYEQYF.

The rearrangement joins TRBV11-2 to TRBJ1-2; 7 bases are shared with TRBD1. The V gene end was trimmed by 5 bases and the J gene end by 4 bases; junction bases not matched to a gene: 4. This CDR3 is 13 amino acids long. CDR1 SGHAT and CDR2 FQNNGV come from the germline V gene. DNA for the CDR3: TGTGCCAGCAGCCCAGGGACAGCCTATGGCTACACCTTC. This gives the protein CASSPGTAYGYTF.

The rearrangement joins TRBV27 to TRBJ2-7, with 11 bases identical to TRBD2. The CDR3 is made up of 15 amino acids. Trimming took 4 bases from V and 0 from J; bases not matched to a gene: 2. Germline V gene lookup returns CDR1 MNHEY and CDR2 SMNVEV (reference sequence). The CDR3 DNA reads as TGTGCCAGCAGTTCTAGCGGGGGGCACTCCTACGAGCAGTACTTC. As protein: CASSSSGGHSYEQYF.

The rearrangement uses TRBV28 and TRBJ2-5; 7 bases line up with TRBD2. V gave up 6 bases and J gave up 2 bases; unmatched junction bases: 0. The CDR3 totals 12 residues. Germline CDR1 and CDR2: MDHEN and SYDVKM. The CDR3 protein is CASRGGQETQYF. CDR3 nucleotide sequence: TGTGCCAGCAGGGGAGGGCAAGAGACCCAGTACTTC.

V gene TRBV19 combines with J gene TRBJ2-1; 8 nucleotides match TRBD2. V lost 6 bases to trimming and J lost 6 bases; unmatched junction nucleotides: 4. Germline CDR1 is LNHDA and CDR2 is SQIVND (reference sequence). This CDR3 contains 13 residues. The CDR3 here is CASRGTSGNEQFF. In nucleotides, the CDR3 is TGTGCCAGTAGGGGAACTAGCGGCAATGAGCAGTTCTTC.

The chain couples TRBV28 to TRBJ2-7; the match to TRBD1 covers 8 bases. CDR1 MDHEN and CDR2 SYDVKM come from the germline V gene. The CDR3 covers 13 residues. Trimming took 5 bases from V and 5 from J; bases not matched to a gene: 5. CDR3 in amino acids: CASSIMTGDEQYF. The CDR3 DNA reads TGTGCCAGCAGTATAATGACAGGGGACGAGCAGTACTTC.

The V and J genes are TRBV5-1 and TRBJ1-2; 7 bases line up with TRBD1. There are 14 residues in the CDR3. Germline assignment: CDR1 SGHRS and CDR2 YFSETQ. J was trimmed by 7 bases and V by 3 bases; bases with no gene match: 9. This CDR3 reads CASSYGQEVGGYTF. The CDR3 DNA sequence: TGCGCCAGCAGCTACGGACAGGAGGTGGGTGGCTACACCTTC. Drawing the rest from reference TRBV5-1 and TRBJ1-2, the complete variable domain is KAGVTQTPRYLIKTRGQQVTLSCSPISGHRSVSWYQQTPGQGLQFLFEYFSETQRNKGNFPGRFSGRQFSNSRSEMNVSTLELGDSALYLCASSYGQEVGGYTFGSGTRLTVV.

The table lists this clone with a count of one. In nucleotides, the CDR3 is TGTGCCAGCAGTTTCGATGGGCAGGGGAACACCGGGGAGCTGTTTTTT. This translates into CASSFDGQGNTGELFF. This chain connects TRBV27 to TRBJ2-2; D is perhaps TRBD1 (5 bases). Germline lookup yields CDR1 MNHEY and CDR2 SMNVEV (reference sequence). The CDR3 contains 16 residues. The V end lost 3 bases, the J end lost 1 base, and 12 bases lay between the germline ends.